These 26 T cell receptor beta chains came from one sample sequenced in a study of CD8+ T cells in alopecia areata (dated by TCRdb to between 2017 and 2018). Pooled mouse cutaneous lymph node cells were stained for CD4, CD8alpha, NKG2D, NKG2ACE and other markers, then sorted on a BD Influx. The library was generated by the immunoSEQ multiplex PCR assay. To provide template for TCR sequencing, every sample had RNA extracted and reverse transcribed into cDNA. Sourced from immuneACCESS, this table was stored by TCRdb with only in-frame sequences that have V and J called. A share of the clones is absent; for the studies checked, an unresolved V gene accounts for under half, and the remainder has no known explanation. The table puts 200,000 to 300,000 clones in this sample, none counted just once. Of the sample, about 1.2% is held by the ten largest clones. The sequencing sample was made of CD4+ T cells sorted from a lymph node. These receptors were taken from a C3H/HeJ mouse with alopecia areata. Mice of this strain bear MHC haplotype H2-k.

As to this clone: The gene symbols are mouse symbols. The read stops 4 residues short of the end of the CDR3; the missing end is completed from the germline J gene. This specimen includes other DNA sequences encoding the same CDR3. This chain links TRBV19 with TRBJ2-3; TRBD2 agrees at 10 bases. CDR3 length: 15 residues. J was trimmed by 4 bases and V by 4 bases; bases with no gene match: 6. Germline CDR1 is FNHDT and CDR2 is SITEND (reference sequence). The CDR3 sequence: CASSPRTGGTETLYF. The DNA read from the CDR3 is TGTGCCAGCAGTCCAAGGACTGGGGGAACAGAA.

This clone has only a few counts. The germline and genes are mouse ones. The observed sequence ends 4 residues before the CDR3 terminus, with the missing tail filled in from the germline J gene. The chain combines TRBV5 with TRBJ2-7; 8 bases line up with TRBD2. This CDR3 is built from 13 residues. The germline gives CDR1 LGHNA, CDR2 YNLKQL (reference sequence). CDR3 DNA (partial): TGTGCCAGCAGCCCGCGGACTGGGTAT. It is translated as CASSPRTGY. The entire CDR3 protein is CASSPRTGYEQYF.

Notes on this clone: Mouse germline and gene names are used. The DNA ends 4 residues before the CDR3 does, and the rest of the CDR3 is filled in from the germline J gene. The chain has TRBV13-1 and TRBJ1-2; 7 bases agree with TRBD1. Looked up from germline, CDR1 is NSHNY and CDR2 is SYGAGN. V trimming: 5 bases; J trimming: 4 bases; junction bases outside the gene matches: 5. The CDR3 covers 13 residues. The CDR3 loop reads CASRGGQFSDYTF. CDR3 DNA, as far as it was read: TGTGCCAGCAGGGGGGGACAGTTCTCC.

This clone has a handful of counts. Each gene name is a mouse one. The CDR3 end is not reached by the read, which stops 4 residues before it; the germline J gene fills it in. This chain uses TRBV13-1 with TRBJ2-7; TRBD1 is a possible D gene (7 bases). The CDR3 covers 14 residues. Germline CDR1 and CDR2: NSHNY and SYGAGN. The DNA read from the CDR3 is TGTGCCAGCAGCCCCGGAGGGGGCCCGTAT. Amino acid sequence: CASSPGGGPY. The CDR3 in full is CASSPGGGPYEQYF.

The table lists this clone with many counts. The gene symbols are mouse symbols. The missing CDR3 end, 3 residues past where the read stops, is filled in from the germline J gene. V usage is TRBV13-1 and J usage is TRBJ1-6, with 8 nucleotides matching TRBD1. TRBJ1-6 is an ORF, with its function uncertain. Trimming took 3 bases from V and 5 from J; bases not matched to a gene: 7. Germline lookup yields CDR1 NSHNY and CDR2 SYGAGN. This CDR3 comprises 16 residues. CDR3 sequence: CASSGIRDRNNSPLYF. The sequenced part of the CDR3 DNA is TGTGCCAGCAGTGGGATCCGGGACAGGAATAATTCGCCC.

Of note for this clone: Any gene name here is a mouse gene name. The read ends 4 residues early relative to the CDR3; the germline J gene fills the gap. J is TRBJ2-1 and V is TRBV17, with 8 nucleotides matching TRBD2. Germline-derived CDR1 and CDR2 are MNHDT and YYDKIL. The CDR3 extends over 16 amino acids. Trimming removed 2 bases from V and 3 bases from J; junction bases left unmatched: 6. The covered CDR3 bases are TGTGCTAGCAGTAGAAAAGACTGGGGTTCCTATGCT. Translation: CASSRKDWGSYA. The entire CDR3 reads CASSRKDWGSYAEQFF.

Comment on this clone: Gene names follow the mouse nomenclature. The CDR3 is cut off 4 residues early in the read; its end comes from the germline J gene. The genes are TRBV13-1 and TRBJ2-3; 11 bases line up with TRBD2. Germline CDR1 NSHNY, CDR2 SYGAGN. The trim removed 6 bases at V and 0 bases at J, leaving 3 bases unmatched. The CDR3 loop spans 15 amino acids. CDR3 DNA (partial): TGTGCCAGCAAGGGGACTGGGGGTAGTGCAGAA. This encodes CASKGTGGSAE. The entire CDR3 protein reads CASKGTGGSAETLYF.

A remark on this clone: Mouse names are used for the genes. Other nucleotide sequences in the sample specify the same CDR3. Partial CDR3 DNA: TGTGCTAGCAGTAGAGGGCAGGGGAGCTCCTAT. The encoded protein is CASSRGQGSSY. The whole CDR3 sequence is CASSRGQGSSYEQYF. The gene calls are TRBV17 and TRBJ2-7; D is perhaps TRBD1 (6 bases). The missing CDR3 end, 4 residues past where the read stops, is filled in from the germline J gene. CDR1 is MNHDT and CDR2 is YYDKIL in the germline V gene. This CDR3 has 15 amino acids. The ends were cut back, 1 base at V and 0 bases at J, with 10 bases in the middle.

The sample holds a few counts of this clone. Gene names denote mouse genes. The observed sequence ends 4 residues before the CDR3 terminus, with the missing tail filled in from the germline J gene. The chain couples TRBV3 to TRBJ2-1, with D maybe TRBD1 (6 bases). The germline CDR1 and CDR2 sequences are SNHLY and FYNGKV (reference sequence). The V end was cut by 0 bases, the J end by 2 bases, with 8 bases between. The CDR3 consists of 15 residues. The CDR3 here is CASSLAQGDYAEQFF. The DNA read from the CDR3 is TGTGCCAGCAGCTTAGCACAGGGTGACTATGCT. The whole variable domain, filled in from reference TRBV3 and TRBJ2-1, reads GPKVLQIPSHQIIDMGQMVTLNCDPVSNHLYFYWYKQILGQQMEFLVNFYNGKVMEKSKLFKDQFSVERPDGSYFTLKIQPTALEDSAVYFCASSLAQGDYAEQFFGPGTRLTVL.

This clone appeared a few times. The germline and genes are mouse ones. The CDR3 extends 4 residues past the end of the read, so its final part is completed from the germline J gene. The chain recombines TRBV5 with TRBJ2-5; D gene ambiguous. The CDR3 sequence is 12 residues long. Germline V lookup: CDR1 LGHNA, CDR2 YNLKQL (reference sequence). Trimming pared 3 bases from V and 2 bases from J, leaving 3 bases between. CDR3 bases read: TGTGCCAGCAGCCATATCCAAGAC. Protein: CASSHIQD. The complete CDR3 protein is CASSHIQDTQYF.

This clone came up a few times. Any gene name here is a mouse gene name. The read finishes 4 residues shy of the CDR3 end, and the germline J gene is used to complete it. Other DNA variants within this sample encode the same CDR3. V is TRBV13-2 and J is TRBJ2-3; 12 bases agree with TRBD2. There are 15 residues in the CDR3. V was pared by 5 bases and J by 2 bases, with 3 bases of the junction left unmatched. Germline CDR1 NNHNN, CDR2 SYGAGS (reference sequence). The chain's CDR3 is CASGRTGGVAETLYF. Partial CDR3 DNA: TGTGCCAGCGGGCGGACTGGGGGGGTTGCAGAA.

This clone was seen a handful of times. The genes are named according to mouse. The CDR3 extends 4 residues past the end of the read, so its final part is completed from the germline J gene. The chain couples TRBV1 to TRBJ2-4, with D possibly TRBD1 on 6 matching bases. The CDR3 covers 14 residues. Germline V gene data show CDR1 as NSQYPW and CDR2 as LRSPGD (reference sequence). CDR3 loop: CTCSADHRANTLYF. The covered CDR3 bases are TGCACCTGCAGTGCAGATCACAGGGCGAAC.

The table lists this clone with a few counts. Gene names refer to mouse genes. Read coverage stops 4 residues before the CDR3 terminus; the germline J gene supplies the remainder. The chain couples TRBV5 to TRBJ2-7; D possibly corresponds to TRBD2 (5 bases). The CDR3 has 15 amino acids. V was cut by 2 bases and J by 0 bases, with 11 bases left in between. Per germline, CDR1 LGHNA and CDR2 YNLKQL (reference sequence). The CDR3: CASSQPWGSSYEQYF. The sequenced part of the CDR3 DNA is TGTGCCAGCAGCCAACCATGGGGAAGCTCCTAT.

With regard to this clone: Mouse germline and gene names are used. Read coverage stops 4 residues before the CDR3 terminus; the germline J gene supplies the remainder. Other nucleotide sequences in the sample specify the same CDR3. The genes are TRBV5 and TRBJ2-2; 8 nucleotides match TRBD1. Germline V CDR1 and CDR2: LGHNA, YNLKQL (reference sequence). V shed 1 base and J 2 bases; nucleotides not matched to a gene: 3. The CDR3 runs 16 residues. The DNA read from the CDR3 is TGTGCCAGCAGCCAAGGCCAGGGGGCTAACACCGGG. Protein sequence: CASSQGQGANTG. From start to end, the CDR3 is CASSQGQGANTGQLYF.

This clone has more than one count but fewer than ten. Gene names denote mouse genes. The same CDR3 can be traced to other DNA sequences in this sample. This CDR3 reads CASSIGVQDTQYF. CDR3 DNA, as far as it was read: TGTGCCAGCAGTATTGGGGTCCAAGAC. The chain is built from TRBV19 and TRBJ2-5; tentatively, D is TRBD2 (5 bases). The sequenced fragment ends 4 residues before the CDR3 boundary, so the rest is inferred from the germline J gene. Germline V gives CDR1 FNHDT, CDR2 SITEND (reference sequence). V gave up 2 bases and J gave up 2 bases, with 6 bases separating them. The CDR3 runs 13 residues.

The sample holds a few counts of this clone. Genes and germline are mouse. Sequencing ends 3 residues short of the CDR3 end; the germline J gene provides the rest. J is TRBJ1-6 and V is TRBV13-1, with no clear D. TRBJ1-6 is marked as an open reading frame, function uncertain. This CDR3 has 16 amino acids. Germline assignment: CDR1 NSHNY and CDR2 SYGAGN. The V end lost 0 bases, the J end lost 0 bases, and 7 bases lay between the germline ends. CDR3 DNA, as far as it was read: TGTGCCAGCAGTGATGAACACAATTCCTATAATTCGCCC. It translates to CASSDEHNSYNSP. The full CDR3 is CASSDEHNSYNSPLYF.

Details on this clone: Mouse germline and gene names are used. The covered CDR3 bases are TGTGCCAGCCTTAAAAATAGTGCAGAA. Residues: CASLKNSAE. From start to end, the CDR3 is CASLKNSAETLYF. The chain couples TRBV19 to TRBJ2-3; D not certain. The read terminates 4 residues ahead of where the CDR3 ends, so the germline J gene completes it. This CDR3 has 13 amino acids. Deletions cut 7 bases from V and 0 bases from J, with 9 bases between. Germline V CDR1 and CDR2: FNHDT, SITEND (reference sequence).

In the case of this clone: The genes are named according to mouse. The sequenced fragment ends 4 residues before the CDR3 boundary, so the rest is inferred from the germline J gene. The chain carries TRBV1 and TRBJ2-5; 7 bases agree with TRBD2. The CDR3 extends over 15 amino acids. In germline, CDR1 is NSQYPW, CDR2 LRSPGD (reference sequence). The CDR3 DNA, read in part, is TGCACCTGCAGTGCAGAGCGGGGGGGAGGGGAC. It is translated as CTCSAERGGGD. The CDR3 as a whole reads CTCSAERGGGDTQYF. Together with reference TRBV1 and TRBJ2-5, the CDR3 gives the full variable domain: VTLLEQNPRWRLVPRGQAVNLRCILKNSQYPWMSWYQQDLQKQLQWLFTLRSPGDKEVKSLPGADYLATRVTDTELRLQVANMSQGRTLYCTCSAERGGGDTQYFGPGTRLLVL.

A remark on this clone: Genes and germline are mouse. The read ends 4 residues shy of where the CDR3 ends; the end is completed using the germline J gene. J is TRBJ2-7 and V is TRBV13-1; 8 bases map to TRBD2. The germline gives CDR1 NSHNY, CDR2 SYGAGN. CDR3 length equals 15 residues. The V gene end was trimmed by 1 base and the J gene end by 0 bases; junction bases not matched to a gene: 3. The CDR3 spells CASSDSGGPSYEQYF. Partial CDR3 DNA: TGTGCCAGCAGTGATTCTGGGGGGCCCTCCTAT.

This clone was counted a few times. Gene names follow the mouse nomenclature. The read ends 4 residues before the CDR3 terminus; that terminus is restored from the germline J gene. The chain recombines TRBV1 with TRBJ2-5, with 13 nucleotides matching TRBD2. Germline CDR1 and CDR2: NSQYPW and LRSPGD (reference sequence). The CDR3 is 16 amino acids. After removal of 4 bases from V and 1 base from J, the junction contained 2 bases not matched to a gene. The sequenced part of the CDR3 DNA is TGCACCTGCAGTGAGGGACTGGGGGGGGACCAAGAC. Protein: CTCSEGLGGDQD. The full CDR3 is CTCSEGLGGDQDTQYF.

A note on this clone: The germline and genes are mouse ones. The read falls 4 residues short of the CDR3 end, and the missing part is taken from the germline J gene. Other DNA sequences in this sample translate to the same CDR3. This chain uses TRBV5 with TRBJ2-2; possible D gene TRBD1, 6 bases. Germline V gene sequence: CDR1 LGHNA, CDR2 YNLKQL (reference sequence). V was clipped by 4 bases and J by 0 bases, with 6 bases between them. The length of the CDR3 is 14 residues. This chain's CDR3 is CASSRQANTGQLYF. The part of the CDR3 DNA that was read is TGTGCCAGCAGCCGACAGGCAAACACCGGG.

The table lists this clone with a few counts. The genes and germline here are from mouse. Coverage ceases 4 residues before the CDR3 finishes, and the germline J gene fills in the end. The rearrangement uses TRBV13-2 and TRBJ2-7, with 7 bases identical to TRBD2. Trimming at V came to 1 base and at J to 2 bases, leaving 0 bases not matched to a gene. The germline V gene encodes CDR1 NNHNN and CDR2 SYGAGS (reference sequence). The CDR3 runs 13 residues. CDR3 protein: CASGDTGAYEQYF. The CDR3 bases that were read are TGTGCCAGCGGTGATACTGGGGCCTAT.

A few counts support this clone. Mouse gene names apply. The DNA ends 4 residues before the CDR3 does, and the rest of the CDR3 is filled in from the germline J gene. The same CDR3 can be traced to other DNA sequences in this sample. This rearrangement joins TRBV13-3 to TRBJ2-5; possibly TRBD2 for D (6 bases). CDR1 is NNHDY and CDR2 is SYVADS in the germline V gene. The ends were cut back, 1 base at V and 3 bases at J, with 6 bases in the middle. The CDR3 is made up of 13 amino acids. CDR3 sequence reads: CASSDTGQDTQYF. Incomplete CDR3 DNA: TGTGCCAGCAGTGATACTGGGCAAGAC.

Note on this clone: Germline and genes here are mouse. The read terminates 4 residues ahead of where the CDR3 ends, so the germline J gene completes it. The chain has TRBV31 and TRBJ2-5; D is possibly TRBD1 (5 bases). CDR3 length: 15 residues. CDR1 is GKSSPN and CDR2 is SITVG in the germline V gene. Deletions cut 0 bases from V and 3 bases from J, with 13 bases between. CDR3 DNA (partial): TGTGCCTGGAGTCTACCCAGGGAGGCACAAGAC. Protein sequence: CAWSLPREAQD. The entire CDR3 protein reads CAWSLPREAQDTQYF.

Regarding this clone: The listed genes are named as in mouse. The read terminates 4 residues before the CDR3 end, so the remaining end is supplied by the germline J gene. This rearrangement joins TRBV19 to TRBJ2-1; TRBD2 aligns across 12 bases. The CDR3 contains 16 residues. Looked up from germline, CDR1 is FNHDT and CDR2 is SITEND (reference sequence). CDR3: CASRPTRLGGQAEQFF. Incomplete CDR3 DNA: TGTGCCAGCAGGCCAACCCGACTGGGGGGGCAGGCT.

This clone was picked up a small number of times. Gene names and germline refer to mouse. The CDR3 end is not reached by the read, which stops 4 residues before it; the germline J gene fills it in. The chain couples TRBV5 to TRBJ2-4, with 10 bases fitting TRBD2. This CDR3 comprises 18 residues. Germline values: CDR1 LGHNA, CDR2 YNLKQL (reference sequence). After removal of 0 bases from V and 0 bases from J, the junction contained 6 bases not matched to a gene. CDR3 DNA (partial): TGTGCCAGCAGCCAAGACTGGGGGGGCGCGGGGAGTCAAAAC. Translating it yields CASSQDWGGAGSQN. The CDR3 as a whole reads CASSQDWGGAGSQNTLYF.